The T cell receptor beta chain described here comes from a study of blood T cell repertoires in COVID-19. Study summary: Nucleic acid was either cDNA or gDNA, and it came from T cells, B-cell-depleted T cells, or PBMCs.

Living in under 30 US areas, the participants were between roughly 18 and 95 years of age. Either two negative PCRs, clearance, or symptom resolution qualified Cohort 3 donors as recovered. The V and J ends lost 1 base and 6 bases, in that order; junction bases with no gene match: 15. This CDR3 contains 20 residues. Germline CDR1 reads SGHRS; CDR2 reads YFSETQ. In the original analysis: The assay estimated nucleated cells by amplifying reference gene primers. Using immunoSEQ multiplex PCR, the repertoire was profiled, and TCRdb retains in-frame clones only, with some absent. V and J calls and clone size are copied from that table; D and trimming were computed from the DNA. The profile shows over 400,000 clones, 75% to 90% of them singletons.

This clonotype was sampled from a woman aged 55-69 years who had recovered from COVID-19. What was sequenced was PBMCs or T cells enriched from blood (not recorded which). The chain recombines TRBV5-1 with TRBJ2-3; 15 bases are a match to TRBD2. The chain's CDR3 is CASSLYREPGLAGGGDTQYF. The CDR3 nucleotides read TGCGCCAGCAGCTTGTATAGAGAACCGGGACTAGCGGGGGGCGGGGATACGCAGTATTTT.